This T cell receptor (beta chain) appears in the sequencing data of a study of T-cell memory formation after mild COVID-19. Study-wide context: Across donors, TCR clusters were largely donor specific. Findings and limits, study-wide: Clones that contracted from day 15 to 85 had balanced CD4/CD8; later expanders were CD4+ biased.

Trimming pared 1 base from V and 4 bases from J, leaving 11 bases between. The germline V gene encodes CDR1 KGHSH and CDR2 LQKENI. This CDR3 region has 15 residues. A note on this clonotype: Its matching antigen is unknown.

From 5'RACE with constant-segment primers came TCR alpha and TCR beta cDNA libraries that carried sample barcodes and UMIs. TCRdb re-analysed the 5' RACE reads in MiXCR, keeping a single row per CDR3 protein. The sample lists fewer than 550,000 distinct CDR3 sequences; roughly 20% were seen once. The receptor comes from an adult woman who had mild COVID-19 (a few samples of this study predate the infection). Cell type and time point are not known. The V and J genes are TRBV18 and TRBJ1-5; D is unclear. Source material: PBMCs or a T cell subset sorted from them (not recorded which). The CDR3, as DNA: TGTGCCAGCTCACCACAGGTGGGCGGTAATCAGCCCCAGCATTTT. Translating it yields CASSPQVGGNQPQHF.